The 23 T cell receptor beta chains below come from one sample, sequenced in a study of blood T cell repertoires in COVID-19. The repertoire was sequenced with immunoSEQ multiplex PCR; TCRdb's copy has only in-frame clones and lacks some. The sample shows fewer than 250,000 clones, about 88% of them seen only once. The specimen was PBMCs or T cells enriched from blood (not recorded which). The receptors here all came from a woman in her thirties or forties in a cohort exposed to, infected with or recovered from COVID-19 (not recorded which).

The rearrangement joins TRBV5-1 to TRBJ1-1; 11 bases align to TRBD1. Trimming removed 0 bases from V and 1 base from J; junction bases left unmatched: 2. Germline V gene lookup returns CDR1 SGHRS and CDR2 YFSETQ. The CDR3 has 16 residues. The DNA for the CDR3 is TGCGCCAGCAGCTTGGCGGACAGGGGGCGGAACACTGAAGCTTTCTTT. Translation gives CASSLADRGRNTEAFF.

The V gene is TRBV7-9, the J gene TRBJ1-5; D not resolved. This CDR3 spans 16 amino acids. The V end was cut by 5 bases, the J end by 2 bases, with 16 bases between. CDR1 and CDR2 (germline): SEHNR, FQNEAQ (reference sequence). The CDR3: CASSLTTGRGNQPQHF. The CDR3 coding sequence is TGTGCCAGCAGCCTTACTACCGGGAGAGGCAATCAGCCCCAGCATTTT.

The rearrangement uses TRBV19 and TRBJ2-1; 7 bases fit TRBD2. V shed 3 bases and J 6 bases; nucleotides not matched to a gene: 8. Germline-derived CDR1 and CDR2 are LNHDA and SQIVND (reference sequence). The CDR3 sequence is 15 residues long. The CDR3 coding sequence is TGTGCCAGTAGTATTGGACTAGGCGGGTTCAATGAGCAGTTCTTC. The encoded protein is CASSIGLGGFNEQFF.

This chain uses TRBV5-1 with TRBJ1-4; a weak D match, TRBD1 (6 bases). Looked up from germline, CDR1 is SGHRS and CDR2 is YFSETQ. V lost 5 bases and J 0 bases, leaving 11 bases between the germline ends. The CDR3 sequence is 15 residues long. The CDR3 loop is CASRTEGATNEKLFF. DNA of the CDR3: TGCGCCAGCAGGACCGAGGGGGCAACTAATGAAAAACTGTTTTTT.

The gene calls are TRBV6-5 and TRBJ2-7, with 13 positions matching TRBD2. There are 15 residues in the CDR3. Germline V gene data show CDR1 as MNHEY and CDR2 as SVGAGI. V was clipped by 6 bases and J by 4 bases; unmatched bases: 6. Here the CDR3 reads CASRTGTSGKYEQYF. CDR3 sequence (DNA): TGTGCCAGCAGAACCGGGACTAGCGGGAAATACGAGCAGTACTTC.

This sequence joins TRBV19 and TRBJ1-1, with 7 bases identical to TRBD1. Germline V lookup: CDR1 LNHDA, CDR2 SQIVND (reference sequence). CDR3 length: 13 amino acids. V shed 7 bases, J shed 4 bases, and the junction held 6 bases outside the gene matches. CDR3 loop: CASKTGMGTEAFF. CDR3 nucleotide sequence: TGTGCCAGTAAGACAGGGATGGGCACTGAAGCTTTCTTT.

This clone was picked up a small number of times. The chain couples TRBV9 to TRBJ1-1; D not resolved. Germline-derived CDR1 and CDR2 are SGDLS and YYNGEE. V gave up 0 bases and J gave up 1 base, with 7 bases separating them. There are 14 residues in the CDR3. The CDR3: CASSVALRNTEAFF. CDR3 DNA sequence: TGTGCCAGCAGCGTAGCTCTACGGAACACTGAAGCTTTCTTT.

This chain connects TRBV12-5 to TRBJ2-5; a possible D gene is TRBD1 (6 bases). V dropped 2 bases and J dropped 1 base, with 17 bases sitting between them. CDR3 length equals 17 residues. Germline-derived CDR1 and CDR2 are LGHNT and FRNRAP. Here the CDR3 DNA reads TGTGCTAGTGGTTTGACTGGGGAGACAGGATTCCAAGAGACCCAGTACTTC. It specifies CASGLTGETGFQETQYF.

As DNA, the CDR3 is TGTGCCAGCTCACACCCGACTAGCCCCCAAGAGACCCAGTACTTC. Its translation: CASSHPTSPQETQYF. The chain joins TRBV18 to TRBJ2-5; 7 bases are shared with TRBD2. The CDR3 has 15 residues. V was clipped by 4 bases and J by 1 base; unmatched bases: 6. The germline CDR1 and CDR2 sequences are KGHSH and LQKENI.

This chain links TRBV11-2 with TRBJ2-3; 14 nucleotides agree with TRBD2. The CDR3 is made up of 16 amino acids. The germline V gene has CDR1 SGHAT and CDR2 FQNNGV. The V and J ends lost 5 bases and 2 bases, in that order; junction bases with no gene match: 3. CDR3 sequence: CASSPGLAGDTDTQYF. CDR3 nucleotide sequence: TGTGCCAGCAGCCCGGGACTAGCGGGAGACACAGATACGCAGTATTTT.

CDR3 loop: CASSPPSTRSYNEQFF. Here the CDR3 DNA reads TGTGCCAGCTCACCACCGTCCACTAGGTCCTACAATGAGCAGTTCTTC. The chain recombines TRBV18 with TRBJ2-1, with D possibly TRBD2 on 5 matching bases. This CDR3 comprises 16 residues. The V gene lost 0 bases and the J gene lost 1 base, with 10 bases spanning the gap. CDR1 and CDR2 from the germline V gene are KGHSH and LQKENI.

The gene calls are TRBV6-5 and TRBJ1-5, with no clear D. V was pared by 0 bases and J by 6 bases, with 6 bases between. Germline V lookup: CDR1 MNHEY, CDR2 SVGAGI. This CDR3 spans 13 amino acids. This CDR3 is CASSYSAVQPQHF. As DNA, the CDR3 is TGTGCCAGCAGTTACTCAGCCGTTCAGCCCCAGCATTTT.

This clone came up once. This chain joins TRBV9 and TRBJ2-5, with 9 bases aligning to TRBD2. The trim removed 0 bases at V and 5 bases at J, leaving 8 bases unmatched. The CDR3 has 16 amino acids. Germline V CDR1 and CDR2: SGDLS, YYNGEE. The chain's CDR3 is CASSVGVAGEGETQYF. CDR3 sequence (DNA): TGTGCCAGCAGCGTAGGGGTAGCGGGAGAGGGGGAGACCCAGTACTTC.

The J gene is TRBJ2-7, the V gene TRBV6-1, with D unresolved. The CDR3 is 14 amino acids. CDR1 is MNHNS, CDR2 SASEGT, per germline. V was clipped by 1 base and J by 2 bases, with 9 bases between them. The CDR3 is CASSEVGFPYEQYF. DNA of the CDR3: TGTGCCAGCAGTGAAGTTGGCTTTCCCTACGAGCAGTACTTC.

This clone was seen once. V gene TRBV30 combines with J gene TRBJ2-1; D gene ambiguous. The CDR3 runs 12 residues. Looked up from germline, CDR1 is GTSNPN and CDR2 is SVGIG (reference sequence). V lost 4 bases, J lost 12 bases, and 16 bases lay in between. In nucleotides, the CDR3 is TGTGCCTGGACTATACCCCGAGGCCCGCAGTTCTTC. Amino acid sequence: CAWTIPRGPQFF.

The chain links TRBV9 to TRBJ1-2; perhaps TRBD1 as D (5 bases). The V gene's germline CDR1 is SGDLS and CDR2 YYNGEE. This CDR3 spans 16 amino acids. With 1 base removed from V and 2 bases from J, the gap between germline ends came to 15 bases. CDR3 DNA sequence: TGTGCCAGCAGCGTATCACGAGAGGAGGGGAACTATGGCTACACCTTC. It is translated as CASSVSREEGNYGYTF.

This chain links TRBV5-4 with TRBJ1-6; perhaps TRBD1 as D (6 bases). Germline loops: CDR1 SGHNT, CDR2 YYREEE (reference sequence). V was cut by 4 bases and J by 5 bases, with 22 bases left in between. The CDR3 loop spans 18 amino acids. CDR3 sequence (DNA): TGTGCCAGCAGCCGAACCGGACAGTTGACTGGTGATAATTCACCCCTCCACTTT. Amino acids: CASSRTGQLTGDNSPLHF.

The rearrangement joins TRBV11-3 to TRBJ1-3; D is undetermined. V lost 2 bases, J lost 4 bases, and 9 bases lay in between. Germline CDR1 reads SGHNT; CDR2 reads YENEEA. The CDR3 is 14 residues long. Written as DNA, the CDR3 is TGTGCCAGCAGCTTACGACTCGGAGGAAACACCATATATTTT. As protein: CASSLRLGGNTIYF.

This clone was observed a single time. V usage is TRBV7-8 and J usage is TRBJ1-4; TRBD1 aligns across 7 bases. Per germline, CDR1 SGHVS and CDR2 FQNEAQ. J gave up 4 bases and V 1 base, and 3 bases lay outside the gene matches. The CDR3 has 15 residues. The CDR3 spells CASSLEGTVNEKLFF. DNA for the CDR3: TGTGCCAGCAGCTTAGAAGGGACAGTTAATGAAAAACTGTTTTTT.

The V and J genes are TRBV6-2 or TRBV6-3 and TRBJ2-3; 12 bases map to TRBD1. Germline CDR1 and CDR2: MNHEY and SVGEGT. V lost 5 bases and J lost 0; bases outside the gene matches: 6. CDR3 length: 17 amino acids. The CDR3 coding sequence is TGTGCCAGCAGTGGGACAGGGGGCTTTGAAAGCACAGATACGCAGTATTTT. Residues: CASSGTGGFESTDTQYF.

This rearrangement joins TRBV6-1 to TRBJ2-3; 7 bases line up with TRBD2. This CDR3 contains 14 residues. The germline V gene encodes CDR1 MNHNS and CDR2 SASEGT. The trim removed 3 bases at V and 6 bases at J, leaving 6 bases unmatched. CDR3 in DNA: TGTGCCAGCAGTGATTTAGGACTAGAGGATACGCAGTATTTT. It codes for CASSDLGLEDTQYF.

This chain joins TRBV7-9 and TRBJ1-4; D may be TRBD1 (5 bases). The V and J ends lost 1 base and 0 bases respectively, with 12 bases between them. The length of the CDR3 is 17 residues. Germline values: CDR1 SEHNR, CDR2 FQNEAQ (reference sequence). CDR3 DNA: TGTGCCAGCAGCTTAGTATCTGGGGCTTCAACTAATGAAAAACTGTTTTTT. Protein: CASSLVSGASTNEKLFF.

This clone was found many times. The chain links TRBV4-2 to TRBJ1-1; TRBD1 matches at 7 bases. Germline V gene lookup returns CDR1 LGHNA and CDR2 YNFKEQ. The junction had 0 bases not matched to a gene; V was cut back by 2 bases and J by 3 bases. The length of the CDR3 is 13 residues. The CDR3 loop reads CASSQTGDTEAFF. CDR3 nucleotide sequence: TGTGCCAGCAGCCAAACAGGGGACACTGAAGCTTTCTTT.